Listed below are T cell receptor beta chains from one sample, sequenced in a study of early stage breast cancer tumors. TCRdb's table, derived via immunoSEQ multiplex PCR, lists solely in-frame clones and lacks some. This sample yields approximately 7,400 clones, of which 62% are seen a single time; roughly 7% belongs to the top ten. Sequenced sample: breast tumor tissue. The receptors were gathered from a person between 65 and 80 years old with breast cancer. The CDR3 runs from the conserved cysteine through the conserved F or W. A D gene is named only where the DNA matches it firmly. Only part of the rows carry a size: once, few, many, or a class if the clone is expanded.

D gene: NA
V gene: TRBV10-3
clone size: NA
J gene: TRBJ2-5
CDR3 DNA: TGTGCCATCAGTGAGTCGTCTGTGGAGACCCAGTACTTC
CDR3 protein: CAISESSVETQYF

D gene: TRBD1
V gene: TRBV2
clone size: NA
J gene: TRBJ2-5
CDR3 DNA: TGTGCCAGCAGTCGAGGGGGCGAAGAGACCCAGTACTTC
CDR3 protein: CASSRGGEETQYF

D gene: TRBD1
V gene: TRBV11-2
clone size: NA
J gene: TRBJ2-7
CDR3 DNA: TGTGCCAGCAGCTTAGGGACAGGGTCCGGGGAGCAGTACTTC
CDR3 protein: CASSLGTGSGEQYF

D gene: NA
V gene: TRBV7-2
clone size: NA
J gene: TRBJ1-2
CDR3 DNA: TGTGCCAGCAGCTCAGGAAATCCGGACACAGACTATGGCTACACCTTC
CDR3 protein: CASSSGNPDTDYGYTF

D gene: TRBD1
V gene: TRBV19
clone size: NA
J gene: TRBJ2-3
CDR3 DNA: TGTGCCAGTAGTATGAGGACAGGGCAACTCACAGATACGCAGTATTTT
CDR3 protein: CASSMRTGQLTDTQYF

D gene: NA
V gene: TRBV7-3
clone size: few
J gene: TRBJ2-1
CDR3 DNA: TGTGCCAGCAGCCGGTCTAGCAATGAGCAGTTCTTC
CDR3 protein: CASSRSSNEQFF

D gene: NA
V gene: TRBV25-1
clone size: medium-sized
J gene: TRBJ1-2
CDR3 DNA: TGTGCCAGCGAGAATAACTATGGCTACACCTTC
CDR3 protein: CASENNYGYTF

D gene: NA
V gene: TRBV19
clone size: NA
J gene: TRBJ1-3
CDR3 DNA: TGTGCCAGTAGTATTAGCCGGATACCAGGAAACACCATATATTTT
CDR3 protein: CASSISRIPGNTIYF

D gene: TRBD1
V gene: TRBV19
clone size: NA
J gene: TRBJ2-7
CDR3 DNA: TGTGCCAGTAGTAGCCTTAAGACCGGGACAGGGGAATCCTACGAGCAGTACTTC
CDR3 protein: CASSSLKTGTGESYEQYF

D gene: NA
V gene: TRBV30
clone size: NA
J gene: TRBJ2-5
CDR3 DNA: TGTGCCTGGAGTCCCAGGGTGGGCGCCGGGGAGACCCAGTACTTC
CDR3 protein: CAWSPRVGAGETQYF

D gene: TRBD2
V gene: TRBV7-3
clone size: NA
J gene: TRBJ2-1
CDR3 DNA: TGTGCCAGCAGCTTGGGGGCTAGCGGGGTTTTTGAGCAGTTCTTC
CDR3 protein: CASSLGASGVFEQFF

D gene: NA
V gene: TRBV6-5
clone size: NA
J gene: TRBJ1-2
CDR3 DNA: TGTGCCAGCAGTTACTTACCCGCCCAGGATGACTATGGCTACACCTTC
CDR3 protein: CASSYLPAQDDYGYTF

D gene: NA
V gene: TRBV5-5
clone size: NA
J gene: TRBJ2-7
CDR3 DNA: TGTGCCAGCAGCTTGGCGGAGAGGTGGGAGCAGTACTTC
CDR3 protein: CASSLAERWEQYF

D gene: NA
V gene: TRBV7-8
clone size: NA
J gene: TRBJ2-3
CDR3 DNA: TGTGCCAGCAGCGCTGATTCGACTGGTACAGATACGCAGTATTTT
CDR3 protein: CASSADSTGTDTQYF

D gene: TRBD1
V gene: TRBV9
clone size: few
J gene: TRBJ1-1
CDR3 DNA: TGTGCCAGCAGTCAGACAGGGGTAGGGAACACTGAAGCTTTCTTT
CDR3 protein: CASSQTGVGNTEAFF

D gene: NA
V gene: TRBV5-1
clone size: NA
J gene: TRBJ1-1
CDR3 DNA: TGCGCCAGCAGCTTGGGGGGGACTCCCGAGGCTTTCTTT
CDR3 protein: CASSLGGTPEAFF

D gene: NA
V gene: TRBV30
clone size: NA
J gene: TRBJ1-5
CDR3 DNA: TGTGCCTGGACAGCTGGGGCAGCAAATCAGCCCCAGCATTTT
CDR3 protein: CAWTAGAANQPQHF

D gene: NA
V gene: TRBV7-2
clone size: NA
J gene: TRBJ1-3
CDR3 DNA: TGTGCCAGCAGCTCCGGTGGGGGGGACGGAAACACCATATATTTT
CDR3 protein: CASSSGGGDGNTIYF

D gene: TRBD1
V gene: TRBV19
clone size: NA
J gene: TRBJ2-2
CDR3 DNA: TGTGCCAGTAGTATCACAGGGGTTAGTACCGGGGAGCTGTTTTTT
CDR3 protein: CASSITGVSTGELFF

D gene: TRBD2
V gene: TRBV4-1
clone size: NA
J gene: TRBJ2-3
CDR3 DNA: TGCGCCAGCAGCCAACAATCGGGGGGTCCACGGGATACGCAGTATTTT
CDR3 protein: CASSQQSGGPRDTQYF

D gene: TRBD1
V gene: TRBV30
clone size: NA
J gene: TRBJ1-2
CDR3 DNA: TGTGCCTGGAGCCGGACAGGGACTGGCTACACCTTC
CDR3 protein: CAWSRTGTGYTF

D gene: NA
V gene: TRBV25-1
clone size: NA
J gene: TRBJ1-3
CDR3 DNA: TGTGCCAGCAGTGCCGCAGGCTCTGGAAACACCATATATTTT
CDR3 protein: CASSAAGSGNTIYF

D gene: TRBD2
V gene: TRBV5-1
clone size: few
J gene: TRBJ2-3
CDR3 DNA: TGCGCCAGCAGCTCTTCTAGCGGGGGGGCCAGGGATACGCAGTATTTT
CDR3 protein: CASSSSSGGARDTQYF

D gene: TRBD1
V gene: TRBV5-4
clone size: medium-sized
J gene: TRBJ2-2
CDR3 DNA: TGTGCCAGCAGCCTATTACCGGGACAGGGGGGTGGCACCGGGGAGCTGTTTTTT
CDR3 protein: CASSLLPGQGGGTGELFF

D gene: NA
V gene: TRBV15
clone size: NA
J gene: TRBJ1-5
CDR3 DNA: TGTGCCACCAGCAGAGGTAGACCTGGTCACGGAGCATTAGACCTGGCGGGCAATCAGCCCCAGCATTTT
CDR3 protein: CATSRGRPGHGALDLAGNQPQHF

D gene: NA
V gene: TRBV5-1
clone size: NA
J gene: TRBJ2-7
CDR3 DNA: TGCGCCAGCAGCTTGGCAGGCTTCTCCTACGAGCAGTACTTC
CDR3 protein: CASSLAGFSYEQYF

D gene: NA
V gene: TRBV19
clone size: NA
J gene: TRBJ2-7
CDR3 DNA: TGTGCCAGTAGTATGAAGAGCTCCTACGAGCAGTACTTC
CDR3 protein: CASSMKSSYEQYF

D gene: TRBD1
V gene: TRBV4-2
clone size: few
J gene: TRBJ1-6
CDR3 DNA: TGTGCCAGCAGCGACGGGACAGGGGGGAGATCACCCCTCCACTTT
CDR3 protein: CASSDGTGGRSPLHF

D gene: NA
V gene: TRBV5-1
clone size: NA
J gene: TRBJ1-1
CDR3 DNA: TGCGCCAGCAGCCCCGGACGGGGGGGGAACACTGAAGCTTTCTTT
CDR3 protein: CASSPGRGGNTEAFF

D gene: TRBD1
V gene: TRBV7-9
clone size: NA
J gene: TRBJ2-3
CDR3 DNA: TGTGCCAGCAGCGAATCGGGACAGGGGGCTCGTACGCAGTATTTT
CDR3 protein: CASSESGQGARTQYF

D gene: TRBD1
V gene: TRBV27
clone size: few
J gene: TRBJ2-7
CDR3 DNA: TGTGCCAGCAGACCCTGGACAGGGGGCGATCGGGACGAGCAGTACTTC
CDR3 protein: CASRPWTGGDRDEQYF

D gene: NA
V gene: TRBV5-1
clone size: few
J gene: TRBJ1-1
CDR3 DNA: TGCGCCAGCAGCTCGACGAGAGGGACTGAAGCTTTCTTT
CDR3 protein: CASSSTRGTEAFF

D gene: NA
V gene: TRBV5-5
clone size: NA
J gene: TRBJ1-1
CDR3 DNA: TGTGCCAGCAGCCCCTTCGTAAACACTGAAGCTTTCTTT
CDR3 protein: CASSPFVNTEAFF

D gene: TRBD2
V gene: TRBV5-1
clone size: NA
J gene: TRBJ2-3
CDR3 DNA: TGCGCCAGCAGCTCCGGACTAGCGGGGGGCCTTACGCAGTATTTT
CDR3 protein: CASSSGLAGGLTQYF

D gene: TRBD1
V gene: TRBV2
clone size: NA
J gene: TRBJ1-2
CDR3 DNA: TGTGCCAGCATCGACAGGGAAGCCTATGGCTACACCTTC
CDR3 protein: CASIDREAYGYTF

D gene: NA
V gene: TRBV11-1
clone size: few
J gene: TRBJ2-6
CDR3 DNA: TGTGCCAGCAGCCCTCCTCTCTCTGGGGCCAACGTCCTGACTTTC
CDR3 protein: CASSPPLSGANVLTF

D gene: TRBD1
V gene: TRBV18
clone size: few
J gene: TRBJ1-2
CDR3 DNA: TGTGCCAGCTCACCACAACAGGGGGGTTCTGGCTACACCTTC
CDR3 protein: CASSPQQGGSGYTF

D gene: NA
V gene: TRBV5-6
clone size: once
J gene: TRBJ2-2
CDR3 DNA: TGTGCCAGCAGCTTCAGGTTTAACACCGGGGAGCTGTTTTTT
CDR3 protein: CASSFRFNTGELFF

D gene: TRBD2
V gene: TRBV28
clone size: NA
J gene: TRBJ2-5
CDR3 DNA: TGTGCCACCCAAGGGCCTAGCGGTTACCAAGAGACCCAGTACTTC
CDR3 protein: CATQGPSGYQETQYF

D gene: TRBD2
V gene: TRBV7-3
clone size: NA
J gene: TRBJ2-5
CDR3 DNA: TGTGCCAGCAGCTTCGGCGGGGGGGCCGAGACCCAGTACTTC
CDR3 protein: CASSFGGGAETQYF

D gene: TRBD2
V gene: TRBV27
clone size: NA
J gene: TRBJ2-1
CDR3 DNA: TGTGCCAGCACCCCGGGACTAGCCGCCCCGTACAATGAGCAGTTCTTC
CDR3 protein: CASTPGLAAPYNEQFF

D gene: TRBD1
V gene: TRBV19
clone size: NA
J gene: TRBJ2-1
CDR3 DNA: TGTGCCAGTAGTATTCACAGGGGGATCAATGAGCAGTTCTTC
CDR3 protein: CASSIHRGINEQFF

D gene: TRBD2
V gene: TRBV11-2
clone size: NA
J gene: TRBJ2-1
CDR3 DNA: TGTGCCAGCAGCCTCCTAGGCAGCGGGGGGGCTCGGTACAATGAGCAGTTCTTC
CDR3 protein: CASSLLGSGGARYNEQFF

D gene: NA
V gene: TRBV28
clone size: NA
J gene: TRBJ2-7
CDR3 DNA: TGTGCCAGCAGTTTATCTACGTACGAGCAGTACTTC
CDR3 protein: CASSLSTYEQYF

D gene: TRBD2
V gene: TRBV23-1
clone size: once
J gene: TRBJ2-5
CDR3 DNA: TGCGCCAGCAGTCAATGTACTAGCGGGGGGGCGGAGACCCAGTACTTC
CDR3 protein: CASSQCTSGGAETQYF

D gene: NA
V gene: TRBV9
clone size: NA
J gene: TRBJ1-6
CDR3 DNA: TGTGCCAGCAGCGTAGCAGCCACAGATTCACCCCTCCACTTT
CDR3 protein: CASSVAATDSPLHF

D gene: NA
V gene: TRBV28
clone size: NA
J gene: TRBJ1-5
CDR3 DNA: TGTGCCAGCAGTTTACCTTCAGGTTATAGCAATCAGCCCCAGCATTTT
CDR3 protein: CASSLPSGYSNQPQHF

D gene: NA
V gene: TRBV5-4
clone size: few
J gene: TRBJ2-5
CDR3 DNA: TGTGCCAGCAGCCCGGAAGGCAGGGGTCAAGAGACCCAGTACTTC
CDR3 protein: CASSPEGRGQETQYF

D gene: NA
V gene: TRBV6-1
clone size: NA
J gene: TRBJ1-1
CDR3 DNA: TGTGCCAGCAGTGAAGGAGATGAAGCTTTCTTT
CDR3 protein: CASSEGDEAFF